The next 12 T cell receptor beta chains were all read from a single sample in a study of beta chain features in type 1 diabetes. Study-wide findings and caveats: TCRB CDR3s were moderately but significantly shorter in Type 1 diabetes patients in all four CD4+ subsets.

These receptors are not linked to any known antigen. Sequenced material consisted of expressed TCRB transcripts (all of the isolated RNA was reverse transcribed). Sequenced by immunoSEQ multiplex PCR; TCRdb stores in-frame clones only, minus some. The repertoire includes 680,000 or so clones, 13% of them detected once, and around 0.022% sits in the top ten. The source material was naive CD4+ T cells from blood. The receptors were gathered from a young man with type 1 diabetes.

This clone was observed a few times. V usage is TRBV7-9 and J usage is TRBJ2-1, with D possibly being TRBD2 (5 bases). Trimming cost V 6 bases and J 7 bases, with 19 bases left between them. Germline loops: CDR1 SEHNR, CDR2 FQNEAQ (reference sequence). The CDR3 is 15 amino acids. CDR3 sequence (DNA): TGTGCCAGCAGTCAGGAGTGGGCGGGTAGGAATGAGCAGTTCTTC. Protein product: CASSQEWAGRNEQFF.

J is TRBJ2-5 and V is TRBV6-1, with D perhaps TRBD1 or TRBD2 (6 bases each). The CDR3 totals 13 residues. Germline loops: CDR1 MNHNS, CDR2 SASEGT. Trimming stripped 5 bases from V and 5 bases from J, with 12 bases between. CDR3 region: CASSPGAWETQYF. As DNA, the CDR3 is TGTGCCAGCAGTCCGGGGGCCTGGGAGACCCAGTACTTC.

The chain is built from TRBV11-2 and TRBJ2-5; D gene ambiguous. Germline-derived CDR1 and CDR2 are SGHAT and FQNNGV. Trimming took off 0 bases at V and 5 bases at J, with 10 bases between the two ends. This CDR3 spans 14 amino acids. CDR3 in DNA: TGTGCCAGCAGCTTAGATCTCCCCAGGGAGACCCAGTACTTC. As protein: CASSLDLPRETQYF.

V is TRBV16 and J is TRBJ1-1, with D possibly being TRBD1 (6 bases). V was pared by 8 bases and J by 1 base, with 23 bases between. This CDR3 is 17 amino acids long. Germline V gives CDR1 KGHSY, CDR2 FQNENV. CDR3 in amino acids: CASYLGGSQGRNTEAFF. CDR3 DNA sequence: TGTGCCAGCTACTTGGGGGGCTCACAAGGGAGGAACACTGAAGCTTTCTTT.

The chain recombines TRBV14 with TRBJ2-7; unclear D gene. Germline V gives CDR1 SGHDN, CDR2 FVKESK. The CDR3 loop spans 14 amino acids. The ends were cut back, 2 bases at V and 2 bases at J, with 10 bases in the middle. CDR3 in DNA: TGTGCCAGCAGCCAACGAACATTGCCCTACGAGCAGTACTTC. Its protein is CASSQRTLPYEQYF. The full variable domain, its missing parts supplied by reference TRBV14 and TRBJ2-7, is EAGVTQFPSHSVIEKGQTVTLRCDPISGHDNLYWYRRVMGKEIKFLLHFVKESKQDESGMPNNRFLAERTGGTYSTLKVQPAELEDSGVYFCASSQRTLPYEQYFGPGTRLTVT.

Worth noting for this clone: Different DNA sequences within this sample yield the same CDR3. The DNA for the CDR3 is TGTGCCAGCAGTGATAGCAATCAGCCCCAGCATTTT. Protein: CASSDSNQPQHF. This chain connects TRBV2 to TRBJ1-5; D unclear. The germline gives CDR1 SNHLY, CDR2 FYNNEI. The CDR3 runs to 12 residues. V lost 3 bases to trimming and J lost 0 bases, with 0 bases between them.

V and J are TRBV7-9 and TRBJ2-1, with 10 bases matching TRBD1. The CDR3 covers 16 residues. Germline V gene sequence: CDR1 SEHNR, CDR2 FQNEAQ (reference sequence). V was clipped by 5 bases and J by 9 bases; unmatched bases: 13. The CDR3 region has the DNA TGTGCCAGCAGCATTGGGCCGGGACAGGGGAGGCGTGAGCAGTTCTTC. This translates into CASSIGPGQGRREQFF.

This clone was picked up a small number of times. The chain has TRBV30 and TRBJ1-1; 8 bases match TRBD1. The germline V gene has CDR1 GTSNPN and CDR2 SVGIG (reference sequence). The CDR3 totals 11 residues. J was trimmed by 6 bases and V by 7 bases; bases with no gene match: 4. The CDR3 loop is CAFDRGAEAFF. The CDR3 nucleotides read TGTGCCTTCGACAGGGGCGCTGAAGCTTTCTTT.

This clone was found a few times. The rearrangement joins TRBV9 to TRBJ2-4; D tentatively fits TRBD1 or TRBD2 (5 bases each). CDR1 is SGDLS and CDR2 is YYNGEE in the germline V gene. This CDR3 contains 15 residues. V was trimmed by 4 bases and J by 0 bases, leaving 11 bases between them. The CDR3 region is CASSPGALAKNIQYF. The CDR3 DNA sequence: TGTGCCAGCAGCCCCGGGGCCTTAGCCAAAAACATTCAGTACTTC.

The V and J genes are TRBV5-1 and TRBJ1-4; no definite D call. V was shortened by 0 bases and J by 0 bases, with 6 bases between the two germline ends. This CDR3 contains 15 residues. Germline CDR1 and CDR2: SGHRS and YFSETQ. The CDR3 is CASSLESATNEKLFF. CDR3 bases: TGCGCCAGCAGCTTGGAGTCAGCAACTAATGAAAAACTGTTTTTT.

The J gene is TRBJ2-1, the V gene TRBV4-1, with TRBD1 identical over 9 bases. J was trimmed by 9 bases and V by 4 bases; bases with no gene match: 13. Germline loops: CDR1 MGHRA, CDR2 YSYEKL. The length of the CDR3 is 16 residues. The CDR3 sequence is CASSPLPGQGIGEQFF. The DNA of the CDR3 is TGCGCCAGCAGCCCCCTCCCCGGACAGGGGATAGGTGAGCAGTTCTTC.

CDR3 bases: TGTGCCAGCAGCTTACTAGCGGCCTACGAGCAGTACTTC. The encoded protein is CASSLLAAYEQYF. The chain recombines TRBV7-2 with TRBJ2-7; 7 nucleotides line up with TRBD2. The germline V gene has CDR1 SGHTA and CDR2 FQGNSA. The CDR3 consists of 13 residues. The trim removed 2 bases at V and 2 bases at J, leaving 0 bases unmatched.